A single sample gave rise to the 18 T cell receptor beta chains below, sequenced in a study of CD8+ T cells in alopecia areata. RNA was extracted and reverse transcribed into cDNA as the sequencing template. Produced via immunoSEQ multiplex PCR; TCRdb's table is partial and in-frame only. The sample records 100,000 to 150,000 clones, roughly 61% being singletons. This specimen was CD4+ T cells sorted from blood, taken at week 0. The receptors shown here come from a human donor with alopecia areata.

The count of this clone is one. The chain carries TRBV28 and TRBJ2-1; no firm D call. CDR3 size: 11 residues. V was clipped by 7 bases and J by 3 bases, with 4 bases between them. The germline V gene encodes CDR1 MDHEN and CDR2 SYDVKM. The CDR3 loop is CASIGYNEQFF. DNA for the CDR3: TGTGCCAGCATTGGCTACAATGAGCAGTTCTTC.

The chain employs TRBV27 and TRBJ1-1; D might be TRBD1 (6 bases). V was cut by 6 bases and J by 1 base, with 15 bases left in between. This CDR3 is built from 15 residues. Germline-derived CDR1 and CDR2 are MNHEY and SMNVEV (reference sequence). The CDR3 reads CASRNSRTANTEAFF. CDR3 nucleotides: TGTGCCAGCAGGAATTCTCGGACAGCGAACACTGAAGCTTTCTTT.

DNA of the CDR3: TGTGCCAGCAGCCCGGGGGGAGATACGCAGTATTTT. Translated, it gives CASSPGGDTQYF. The rearrangement uses TRBV7-3 and TRBJ2-3, with TRBD2 matching 7 bases. Trimming removed 5 bases from V and 5 bases from J; junction bases left unmatched: 1. CDR1 is SGHTA and CDR2 is FQGTGA in the germline V gene. This CDR3 comprises 12 residues.

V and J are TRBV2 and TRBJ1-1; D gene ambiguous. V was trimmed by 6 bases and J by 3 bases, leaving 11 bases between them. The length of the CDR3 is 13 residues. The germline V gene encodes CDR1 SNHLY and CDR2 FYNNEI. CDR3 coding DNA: TGTGCCAGCAGGCCGTCTGAGGACACTGAAGCTTTCTTT. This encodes CASRPSEDTEAFF.

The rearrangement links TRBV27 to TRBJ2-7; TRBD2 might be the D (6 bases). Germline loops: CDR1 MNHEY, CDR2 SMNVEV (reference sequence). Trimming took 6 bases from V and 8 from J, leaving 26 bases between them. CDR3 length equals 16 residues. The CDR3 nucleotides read TGTGCCAGCAGGGGGCTCCGGAGGGCTCACTTTGTAAAGCAGTACTTC. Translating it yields CASRGLRRAHFVKQYF.

This CDR3 reads CAWSKGQPQHF. The DNA for the CDR3 is TGTGCCTGGAGTAAGGGACAGCCCCAGCATTTT. The chain is built from TRBV30 and TRBJ1-5; D not certain. V was pared by 2 bases and J by 7 bases, with 6 bases between. The germline V gene has CDR1 GTSNPN and CDR2 SVGIG (reference sequence). This CDR3 has 11 amino acids.

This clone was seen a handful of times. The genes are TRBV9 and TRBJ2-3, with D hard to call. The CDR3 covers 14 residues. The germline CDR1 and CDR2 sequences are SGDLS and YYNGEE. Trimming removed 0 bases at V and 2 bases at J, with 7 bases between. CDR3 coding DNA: TGTGCCAGCAGCGTAGCGGTCTTCACAGATACGCAGTATTTT. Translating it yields CASSVAVFTDTQYF.

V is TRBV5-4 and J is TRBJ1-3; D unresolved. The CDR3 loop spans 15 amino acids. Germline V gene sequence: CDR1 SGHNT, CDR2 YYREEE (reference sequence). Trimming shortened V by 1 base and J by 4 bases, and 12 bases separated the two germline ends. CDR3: CASSLSTRLGNTIYF. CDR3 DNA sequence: TGTGCCAGCAGCTTGTCGACCCGCCTCGGAAACACCATATATTTT.

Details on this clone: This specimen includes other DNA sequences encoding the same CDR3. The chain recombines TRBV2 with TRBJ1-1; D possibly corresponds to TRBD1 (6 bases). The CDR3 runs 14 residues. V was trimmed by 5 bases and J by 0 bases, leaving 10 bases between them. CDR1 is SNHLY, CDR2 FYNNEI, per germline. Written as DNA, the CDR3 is TGTGCCAGCAGTCCGGACAGCATGAACACTGAAGCTTTCTTT. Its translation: CASSPDSMNTEAFF.

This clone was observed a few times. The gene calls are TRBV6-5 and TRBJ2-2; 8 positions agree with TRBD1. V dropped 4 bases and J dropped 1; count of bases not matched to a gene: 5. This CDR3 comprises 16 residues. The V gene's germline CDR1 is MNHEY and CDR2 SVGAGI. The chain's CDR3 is CASSSQGAGNTGELFF. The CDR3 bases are TGTGCCAGCAGTTCCCAGGGGGCTGGGAACACCGGGGAGCTGTTTTTT.

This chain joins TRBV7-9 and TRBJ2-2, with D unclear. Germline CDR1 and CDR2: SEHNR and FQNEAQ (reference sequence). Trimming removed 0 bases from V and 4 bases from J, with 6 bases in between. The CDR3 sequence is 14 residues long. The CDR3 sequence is CASSLAKTTGELFF. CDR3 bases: TGTGCCAGCAGCTTAGCGAAGACCACCGGGGAGCTGTTTTTT.

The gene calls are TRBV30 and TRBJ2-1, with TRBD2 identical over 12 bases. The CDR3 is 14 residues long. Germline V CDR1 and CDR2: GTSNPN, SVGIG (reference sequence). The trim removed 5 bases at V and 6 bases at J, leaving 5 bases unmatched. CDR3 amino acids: CAWERTSGANEQFF. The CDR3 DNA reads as TGTGCCTGGGAAAGGACTAGCGGGGCCAATGAGCAGTTCTTC.

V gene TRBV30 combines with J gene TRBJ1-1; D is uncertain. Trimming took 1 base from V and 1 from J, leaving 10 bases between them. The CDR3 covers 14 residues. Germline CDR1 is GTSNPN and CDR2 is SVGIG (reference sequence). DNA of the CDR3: TGTGCCTGGAGTGGAGCCCCGGGGAACACTGAAGCTTTCTTT. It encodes CAWSGAPGNTEAFF.

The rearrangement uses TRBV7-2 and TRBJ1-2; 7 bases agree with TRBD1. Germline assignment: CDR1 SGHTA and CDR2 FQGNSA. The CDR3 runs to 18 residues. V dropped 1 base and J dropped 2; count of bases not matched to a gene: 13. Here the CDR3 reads CASSLELGAGQWNYGYTF. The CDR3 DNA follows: TGTGCCAGCAGCTTAGAGTTGGGAGCGGGACAGTGGAACTATGGCTACACCTTC. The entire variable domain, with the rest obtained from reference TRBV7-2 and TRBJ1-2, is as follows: GAGVSQSPSNKVTEKGKDVELRCDPISGHTALYWYRQSLGQGLEFLIYFQGNSAPDKSGLPSDRFSAERTGGSVSTLTIQRTQQEDSAVYLCASSLELGAGQWNYGYTFGSGTRLTVV.

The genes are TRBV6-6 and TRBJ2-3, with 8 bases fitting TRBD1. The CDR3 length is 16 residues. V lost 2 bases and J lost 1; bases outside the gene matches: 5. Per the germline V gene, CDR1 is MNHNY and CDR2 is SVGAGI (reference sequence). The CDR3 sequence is CASSYGAGQGTDTQYF. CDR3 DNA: TGTGCCAGCAGTTACGGGGCGGGACAGGGCACAGATACGCAGTATTTT.

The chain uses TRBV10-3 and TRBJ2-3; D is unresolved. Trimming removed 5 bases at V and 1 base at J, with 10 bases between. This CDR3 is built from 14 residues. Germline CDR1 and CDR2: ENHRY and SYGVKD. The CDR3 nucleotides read TGTGCCATCAGTTGGAACGAGCGCACAGATACGCAGTATTTT. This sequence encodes CAISWNERTDTQYF.

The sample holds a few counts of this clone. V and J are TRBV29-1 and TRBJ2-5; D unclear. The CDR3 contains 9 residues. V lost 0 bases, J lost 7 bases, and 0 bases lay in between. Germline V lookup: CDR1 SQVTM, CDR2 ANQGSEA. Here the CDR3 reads CSVEETQYF. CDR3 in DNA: TGCAGCGTTGAAGAGACCCAGTACTTC.

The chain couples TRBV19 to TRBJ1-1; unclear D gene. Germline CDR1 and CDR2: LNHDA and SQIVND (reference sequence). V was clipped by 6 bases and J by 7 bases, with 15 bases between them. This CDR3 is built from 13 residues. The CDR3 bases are TGTGCCAGTAGCCTTAACGCCGCGGGTGAAGCTTTCTTT. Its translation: CASSLNAAGEAFF.